This T cell receptor (beta chain) was sequenced in a study of T cell responses to AZD1222 COVID-19 vaccine. Study-wide findings and caveats: Spike-specific TCR breadth and depth grew following two AZD1222 doses. Unmutated variant regions reportedly attract nearly half of all spike-specific TCRs. Clonal diversity was possibly underestimated; the donors were predominantly white British and more often female. Spike regions recognized by vaccine-associated CD4 TCRs spanned the protein, led by 160-218 and 743-854.

Sequenced by immunoSEQ multiplex PCR; TCRdb stores in-frame clones only, minus some. The sample contains 100,000 to 150,000 clones, approximately 85% of which appear only once. For this clone: The antigen remains undetermined.

Germline V gene lookup returns CDR1 PRHDT and CDR2 FYEKMQ (reference sequence). CDR3 size: 15 residues. V gave up 5 bases and J gave up 6 bases; unmatched junction bases: 9. Sequencing was performed on peripheral blood, taken on day 0 of AZD1222 vaccination. The sequence was obtained from an adult in good health. The V gene is TRBV13, the J gene TRBJ1-4, with TRBD1 matching over 7 bases. The CDR3 DNA follows: TGTGCCAGCAGCAAAAGAGACAGGGAGGATGAAAAACTGTTTTTT. This encodes CASSKRDREDEKLFF.